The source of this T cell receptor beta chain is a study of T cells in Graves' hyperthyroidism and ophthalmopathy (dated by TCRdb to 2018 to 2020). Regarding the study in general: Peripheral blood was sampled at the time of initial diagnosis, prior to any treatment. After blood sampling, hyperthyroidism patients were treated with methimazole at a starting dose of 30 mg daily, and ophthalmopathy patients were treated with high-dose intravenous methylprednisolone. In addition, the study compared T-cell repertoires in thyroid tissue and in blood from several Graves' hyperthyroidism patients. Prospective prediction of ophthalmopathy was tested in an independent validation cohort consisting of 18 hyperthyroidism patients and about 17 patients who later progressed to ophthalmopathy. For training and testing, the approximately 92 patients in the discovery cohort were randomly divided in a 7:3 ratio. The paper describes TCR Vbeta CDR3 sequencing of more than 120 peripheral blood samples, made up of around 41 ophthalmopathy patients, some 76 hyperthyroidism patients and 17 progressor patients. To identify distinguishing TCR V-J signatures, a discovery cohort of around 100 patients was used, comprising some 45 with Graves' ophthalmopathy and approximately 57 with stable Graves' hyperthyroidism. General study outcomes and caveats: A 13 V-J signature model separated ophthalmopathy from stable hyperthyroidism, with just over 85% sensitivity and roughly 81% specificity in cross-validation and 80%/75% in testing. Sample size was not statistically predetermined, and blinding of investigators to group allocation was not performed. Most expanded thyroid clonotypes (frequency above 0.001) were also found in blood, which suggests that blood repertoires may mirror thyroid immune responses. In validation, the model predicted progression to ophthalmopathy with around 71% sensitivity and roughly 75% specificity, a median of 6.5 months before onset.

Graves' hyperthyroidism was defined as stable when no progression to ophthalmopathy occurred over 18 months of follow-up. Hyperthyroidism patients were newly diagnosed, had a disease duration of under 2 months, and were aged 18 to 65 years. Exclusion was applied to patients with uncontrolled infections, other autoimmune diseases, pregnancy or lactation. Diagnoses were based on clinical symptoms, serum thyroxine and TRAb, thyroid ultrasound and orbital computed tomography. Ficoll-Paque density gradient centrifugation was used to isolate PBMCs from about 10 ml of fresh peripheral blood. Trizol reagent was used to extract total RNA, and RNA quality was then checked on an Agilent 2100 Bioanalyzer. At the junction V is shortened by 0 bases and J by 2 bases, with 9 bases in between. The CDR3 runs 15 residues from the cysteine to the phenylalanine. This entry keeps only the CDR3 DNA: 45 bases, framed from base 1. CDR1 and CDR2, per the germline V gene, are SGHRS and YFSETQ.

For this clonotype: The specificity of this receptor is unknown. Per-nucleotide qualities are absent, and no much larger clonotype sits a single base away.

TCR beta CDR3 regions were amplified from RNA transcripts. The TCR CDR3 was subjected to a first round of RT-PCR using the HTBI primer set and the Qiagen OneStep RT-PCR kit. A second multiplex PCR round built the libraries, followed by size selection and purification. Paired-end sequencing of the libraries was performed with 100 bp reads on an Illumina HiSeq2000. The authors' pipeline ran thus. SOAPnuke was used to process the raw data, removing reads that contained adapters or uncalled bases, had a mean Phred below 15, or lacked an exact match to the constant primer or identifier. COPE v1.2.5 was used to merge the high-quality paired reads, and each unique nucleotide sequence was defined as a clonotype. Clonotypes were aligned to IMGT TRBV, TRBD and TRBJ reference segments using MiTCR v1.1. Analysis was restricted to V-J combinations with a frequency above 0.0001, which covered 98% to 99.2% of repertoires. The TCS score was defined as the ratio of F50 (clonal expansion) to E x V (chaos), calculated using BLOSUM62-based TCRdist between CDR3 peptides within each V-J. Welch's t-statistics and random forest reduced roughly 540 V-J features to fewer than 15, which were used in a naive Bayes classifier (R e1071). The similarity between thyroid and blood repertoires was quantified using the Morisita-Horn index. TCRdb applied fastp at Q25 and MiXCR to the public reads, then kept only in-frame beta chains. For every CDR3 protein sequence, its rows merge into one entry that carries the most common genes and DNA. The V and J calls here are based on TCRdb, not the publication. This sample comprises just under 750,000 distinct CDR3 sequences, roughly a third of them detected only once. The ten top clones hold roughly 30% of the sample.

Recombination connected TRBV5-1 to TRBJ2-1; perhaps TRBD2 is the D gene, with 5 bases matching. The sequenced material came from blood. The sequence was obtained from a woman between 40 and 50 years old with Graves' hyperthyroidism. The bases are TGCGCCAGCAGCTTGGACGGGGAACCCTACAATGAGCAGTTCTTC. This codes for CASSLDGEPYNEQFF. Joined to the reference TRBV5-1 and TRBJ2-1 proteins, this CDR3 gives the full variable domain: KAGVTQTPRYLIKTRGQQVTLSCSPISGHRSVSWYQQTPGQGLQFLFEYFSETQRNKGNFPGRFSGRQFSNSRSEMNVSTLELGDSALYLCASSLDGEPYNEQFFGPGTRLTVL.